This entry describes one T cell receptor (beta chain). This clone was seen a few times. Its antigen is still unknown. Base qualities are missing; no much larger clone stands one base away. Libraries were prepared through the immunoSEQ multiplex PCR assay. Following the manufacturer's protocol, the hsTCRB Kit was used to amplify rearranged TCR beta chain sequences. TCRB libraries were sequenced on an Illumina MiSeq. Per the source publication's procedure: The kit vendor's proprietary platform handled demultiplexing, trimming and gene mapping. As stored in TCRdb, this immuneACCESS dataset retains in-frame rearrangements with V and J assigned. A fraction of the clones does not appear; measured against another copy, unresolved V genes explain less than half of the discrepancy, and the remainder lacks a known reason. The V and J calls and clone size come from that table; D and trimming were worked out from the DNA. A total of some 90,000 clones appear in this sample, roughly 82% of them only once. The ten most abundant clones make up less than 6.5% of the sample.

The data stem from a study of a mutant IDH1 vaccine in newly diagnosed glioma listed by TCRdb under 2021. For context, the study as a whole: Of the 25 to 35 treated patients, around 62% were male and about 40% were female, and a mean age of 40.4 years was recorded. For exploratory analyses, longitudinal TCRB deep sequencing was carried out in about two dozen treated patients wherever samples were available. Peripheral blood samples were drawn at six visits, namely V03 (baseline), V05, V07, V10, V12 and V13. Before enrollment, patients had received standard therapy of radiotherapy alone, temozolomide alone, or radiochemotherapy with temozolomide; most received the combination. General conclusions and limits of the study: Immune responses induced by the vaccine were seen in 93.3% of patients across multiple MHC alleles. Changes in the top peripheral T cell clonotypes picked up by TCRB sequencing did not appear to be linked to pseudoprogression. The authors noted that analyses of patient blood samples could not be reproduced because of sample limitations. Availability determined which PBMC samples were chosen for TCRB deep sequencing.

The sample's time point label, decoded: baseline, week 1 (first vaccination visit). This sample's treatment or condition label indicates: pre-vaccination baseline after standard-of-care therapy. Donors had newly diagnosed WHO grade 3 or 4 IDH1-mutant astrocytomas with loss of nuclear ATRX. The samples were drawn from NOA16, a multicentre, single-arm, open-label phase I trial in Germany that tested a mutant IDH1 peptide vaccine in humans for the first time. Blood drawn at visit V03 was used as the baseline sample for immunogenicity testing. Genomic DNA for TCRB sequencing was extracted from EDTA blood using the DNeasy Blood and Tissue Kit. The CDR3, cysteine through phenylalanine, is 12 amino acids long. Only CDR3 DNA is held: 36 bases, read in frame from base 1. V lost 6 bases and J lost 5 bases; the stretch between them is 9 bases long. Sequences LNHDA (CDR1) and SQIVND (CDR2) are obtained from the germline V gene (reference sequence).

The rearrangement combines TRBV19 with TRBJ2-3; 5 matching bases give a weak D call of TRBD1. The clonotype was recovered from a man in his forties with glioma. Some clones in this sample may be carry-over from other donors' samples. This material consisted of PBMCs, taken from a glioma patient treated with radiotherapy, temozolomide or both. The CDR3 loop reads CASRGVGDTQYF. In nucleotide form, the sequence is TGTGCCAGTAGAGGGGTCGGAGATACGCAGTATTTT.